This entry is about one TCR beta chain. Per the original methods: For nucleated cells, counts were estimated from reference gene primer amplification. Libraries were prepared by immunoSEQ multiplex PCR; TCRdb keeps only in-frame clonotypes and omits some of them. The D gene and trimming were derived from the DNA, and the V and J assignments and clone size from that table. The sample consists of about 30,000 clones, 91% of them appearing once. Germline CDR1 SGHNT, CDR2 YYREEE (reference sequence). This CDR3 comprises 17 residues. V was clipped by 3 bases and J by 7 bases, with 26 bases between them. This specimen belongs to a study of blood T cell repertoires in COVID-19. Study-level information: Some COVID-19 samples were acute and others convalescent; all came from the United States, Italy and Spain. The analysed material was cDNA or gDNA that came from T cells, B-cell-depleted T cells, or PBMCs.

The material sequenced was peripheral blood. The source of this sequence is a human donor with active COVID-19. The donor label of this sample is uncertain. The chain uses TRBV5-4 and TRBJ2-7; a possible D gene is TRBD2 (6 bases). The CDR3 bases are TGTGCCAGCAGCTCCCTCAACCAGGGAGGAATTTTTGGAGAGCAGTACTTC. Translated, it gives CASSSLNQGGIFGEQYF.